Following are 26 T cell receptor beta chains from one sample sequenced in a study of human T cells and chemical hapten exposure. As to time point: pre-sensitization, week 0. Treatment described: therapeutic diphenylcyclopropenone sensitization with weekly scalp DPC. In TCRdb, the RACE reads were re-called with MiXCR into one record per CDR3 protein. This sample has 350,000 to 400,000 distinct CDR3 sequences; approximately 5% occur once, and the top ten carry 2.5% to 3%. This sample comprised whole blood, obtained in connection with sensitization to the hapten diphenylcyclopropenone (DPC). The source is a woman aged 45-65 years with alopecia areata. Some clones in this sample may be carry-over from other donors' samples.

This clonotype was seen at least ten times. The rearrangement links TRBV27 to TRBJ2-6; no firm D call. The germline V gene has CDR1 MNHEY and CDR2 SMNVEV (reference sequence). CDR3 length: 13 amino acids. Deletions cut 7 bases from V and 1 base from J, with 5 bases between. The CDR3 here is CASKASGANVLTF. The CDR3 DNA reads as TGTGCCAGCAAAGCGTCTGGGGCCAACGTCCTGACTTTC.

This clonotype showed up just a few times. V is TRBV29-1 and J is TRBJ1-1, with D uncertain. Germline V gene data show CDR1 as SQVTM and CDR2 as ANQGSEA. This CDR3 region has 11 residues. V shed 5 bases and J shed 1 base, with 5 bases lying between them. Here the CDR3 DNA reads TGCAGCGTTCCGACGAACACTGAAGCTTTCTTT. Translating gives CSVPTNTEAFF.

This clonotype was seen a handful of times. J is TRBJ1-2 and V is TRBV2; D remains unclear. The ends were cut back, 3 bases at V and 0 bases at J, with 8 bases in the middle. Germline CDR1 SNHLY, CDR2 FYNNEI. CDR3 size: 14 residues. The CDR3 DNA follows: TGTGCCAGCAGTGATTTACAGTCTAACTATGGCTACACCTTC. Translated: CASSDLQSNYGYTF.

This chain links TRBV5-1 with TRBJ2-1; 12 positions match TRBD1. J lost 8 bases, V lost 3 bases, and 6 bases had no gene match. Germline V gene lookup returns CDR1 SGHRS and CDR2 YFSETQ. The CDR3 is 15 amino acids. The CDR3 DNA reads as TGCGCCAGCAGCTCCGCCGGGACAGGGGGCGATGAGCAGTTCTTC. It is translated as CASSSAGTGGDEQFF.

This clonotype occurred many times. V and J are TRBV30 and TRBJ2-2, with 9 positions matching TRBD2. Trimming at V came to 3 bases and at J to 5 bases, leaving 10 bases not matched to a gene. CDR1 and CDR2 from the germline V gene are GTSNPN and SVGIG (reference sequence). The CDR3 is 16 residues long. CDR3 nucleotide sequence: TGTGCCTGGAGGGAGACTAGCGGCCGAATGACCGGGGAGCTGTTTTTT. It translates to CAWRETSGRMTGELFF.

This clonotype was seen only a few times. The gene calls are TRBV20-1 and TRBJ1-2; D not resolved. CDR1 DFQATT and CDR2 SNEGSKA come from the germline V gene (reference sequence). This CDR3 region has 15 residues. Trimming left V 0 bases short and J 4 bases short, with 15 bases between. Here the CDR3 reads CSARDYQTTTYGYTF. CDR3 bases: TGCAGTGCTAGAGATTACCAGACTACTACCTATGGCTACACCTTC.

This clonotype appeared a few times. This chain uses TRBV12-3 or TRBV12-4 with TRBJ1-5; 10 positions match TRBD1. The junction had 6 bases not matched to a gene; V was cut back by 5 bases and J by 2 bases. The CDR3 loop spans 16 amino acids. The DNA for the CDR3 is TGTGCCAGCAGTCCCGGGACAGGGGCAGGCAATCAGCCCCAGCATTTT. Translation gives CASSPGTGAGNQPQHF.

This clonotype appeared many times. V gene TRBV7-2 combines with J gene TRBJ2-7; D is uncertain. The CDR3 spans 14 residues. Germline lookup yields CDR1 SGHTA and CDR2 FQGNSA. V lost 1 base to trimming and J lost 8 bases, with 15 bases between them. The DNA for the CDR3 is TGTGCCAGCAGCTTAGAAGGTACAAGATACAAGCAGTACTTC. It is translated as CASSLEGTRYKQYF. The entire variable domain, with the rest obtained from reference TRBV7-2 and TRBJ2-7, is as follows: GAGVSQSPSNKVTEKGKDVELRCDPISGHTALYWYRQSLGQGLEFLIYFQGNSAPDKSGLPSDRFSAERTGGSVSTLTIQRTQQEDSAVYLCASSLEGTRYKQYFGPGTRLTVT.

The genes are TRBV24-1 and TRBJ2-1; 7 bases map to TRBD1. There are 16 residues in the CDR3. V shed 3 bases, J shed 7 bases, and the junction held 11 bases outside the gene matches. CDR1 is KGHDR and CDR2 is SFDVKD in the germline V gene. CDR3 residues: CATSDRPSRGLNEQFF. For the CDR3, the DNA is TGTGCCACCAGTGATCGACCGTCCAGGGGGTTAAATGAGCAGTTCTTC.

This clonotype was seen ten or more times. The CDR3 sequence is CASSPIVGGELFF. CDR3 DNA: TGTGCCAGCAGCCCGATTGTGGGCGGGGAGCTGTTTTTT. The gene calls are TRBV11-2 and TRBJ2-2; D is ambiguous. V lost 5 bases and J 7 bases, leaving 11 bases between the germline ends. Germline V gene lookup returns CDR1 SGHAT and CDR2 FQNNGV. The CDR3 runs to 13 residues. The whole variable domain, remainder taken from reference TRBV11-2 and TRBJ2-2, is EAGVAQSPRYKIIEKRQSVAFWCNPISGHATLYWYQQILGQGPKLLIQFQNNGVVDDSQLPKDRFSAERLKGVDSTLKIQPAKLEDSAVYLCASSPIVGGELFFGEGSRLTVL.

The chain combines TRBV29-1 with TRBJ2-1, with 9 nucleotides matching TRBD2. The V gene end was trimmed by 4 bases and the J gene end by 7 bases; junction bases not matched to a gene: 5. CDR3 length: 13 residues. Per germline, CDR1 SQVTM and CDR2 ANQGSEA. The CDR3 DNA reads TGCAGCGTTGGTCTAGCGGGATATAATGAGCAGTTCTTC. This encodes CSVGLAGYNEQFF.

This chain uses TRBV12-3 or TRBV12-4 with TRBJ1-5; D is ambiguous. Trimming cost V 6 bases and J 0 bases, with 12 bases left between them. The CDR3 has 15 residues. The CDR3 DNA is TGTGCCAGCAGCCCTCACCCCAGTAGCAATCAGCCCCAGCATTTT. It yields the protein CASSPHPSSNQPQHF.

The CDR3 sequence: CATTLQGSSPLHF. In DNA, the CDR3 is TGTGCCACCACGTTACAGGGGTCTTCACCCCTCCACTTT. The chain uses TRBV28 and TRBJ1-6, with TRBD1 identical over 7 bases. The J segment lost 9 bases and the V segment lost 10 bases, leaving 9 bases of the junction unmatched. CDR3 length: 13 amino acids. The germline gives CDR1 MDHEN, CDR2 SYDVKM.

This clonotype was seen at least ten times. This chain connects TRBV5-1 to TRBJ1-5; D not resolved. CDR3 length equals 13 residues. The germline gives CDR1 SGHRS, CDR2 YFSETQ. V lost 5 bases and J 3 bases, leaving 9 bases between the germline ends. CDR3 loop: CASRREDNQPQHF. The CDR3 coding sequence is TGCGCCAGCAGACGAGAAGACAATCAGCCCCAGCATTTT.

This clonotype has ten or more counts. The V and J genes are TRBV20-1 and TRBJ2-1; 11 bases are shared with TRBD2. The CDR3 runs 16 residues. J gave up 6 bases and V 0 bases, and 7 bases lay outside the gene matches. Germline V gene data show CDR1 as DFQATT and CDR2 as SNEGSKA (reference sequence). CDR3 sequence: CSARDFLAGGPNEQFF. The CDR3, as DNA: TGCAGTGCTAGAGATTTTCTAGCGGGAGGCCCCAATGAGCAGTTCTTC.

This chain uses TRBV18 with TRBJ1-5, with TRBD1 as a possible D gene (6 bases). The length of the CDR3 is 15 residues. With 3 bases removed from V and 2 bases from J, the gap between germline ends came to 11 bases. CDR1 is KGHSH, CDR2 LQKENI, per germline. Here the CDR3 DNA reads TGTGCCAGCTCACCTGAACAGGGCGGCAATCAGCCCCAGCATTTT. Amino acid sequence: CASSPEQGGNQPQHF. The full variable domain, rest sourced from reference TRBV18 and TRBJ1-5, is NAGVMQNPRHLVRRRGQEARLRCSPMKGHSHVYWYRQLPEEGLKFMVYLQKENIIDESGMPKERFSAEFPKEGPSILRIQQVVRGDSAAYFCASSPEQGGNQPQHFGDGTRLSIL.

The table lists this clonotype with a few counts. It may be a read error: a sequence one base away is much more abundant. V gene TRBV29-1 combines with J gene TRBJ1-1; D perhaps matches TRBD1 (5 bases). V lost 3 bases to trimming and J lost 5 bases, with 10 bases between them. Germline assignment: CDR1 SQVTM and CDR2 ANQGSEA. CDR3 length: 12 amino acids. The CDR3 DNA is TGCAGCGTTGAGGGGCTGGGGACTGAAGCTTTCTTT. It codes for CSVEGLGTEAFF.

This clonotype occurred a few times. The V gene is TRBV2, the J gene TRBJ1-1; D unclear. CDR1 SNHLY and CDR2 FYNNEI come from the germline V gene. The CDR3 length is 12 residues. Trimming shortened V by 7 bases and J by 2 bases, and 8 bases separated the two germline ends. CDR3 amino acids: CASKALNTEAFF. The CDR3 DNA reads as TGTGCCAGCAAGGCACTCAACACTGAAGCTTTCTTT.

This chain connects TRBV6-1 to TRBJ2-7; TRBD1 matches at 7 bases. Germline values: CDR1 MNHNS, CDR2 SASEGT. The CDR3 consists of 13 residues. The trim removed 4 bases at V and 1 base at J, leaving 1 base unmatched. The CDR3 is CASSAGGSYEQYF. CDR3 bases: TGTGCCAGCAGTGCAGGGGGATCCTACGAGCAGTACTTC.

This clonotype has a count of ten or more. The chain uses TRBV7-9 and TRBJ2-7, with D possibly matching TRBD1 (8 bases). The CDR3 totals 14 residues. The ends were cut back, 5 bases at V and 5 bases at J, with 16 bases in the middle. CDR1 is SEHNR and CDR2 is FQNEAQ in the germline V gene (reference sequence). The CDR3 nucleotides are TGTGCCAGCAGCCACGGACAGGGAGGGAACGAGCAGTACTTC. The encoded protein is CASSHGQGGNEQYF.

The rearrangement links TRBV2 to TRBJ1-5; D is perhaps TRBD1 (5 bases). The germline V and J ends were trimmed by 7 bases and 5 bases, with 12 bases remaining between them. This CDR3 region has 13 residues. Per the germline V gene, CDR1 is SNHLY and CDR2 is FYNNEI. The CDR3 region has the DNA TGTGCCAGCAATCTTGACAGAGATCAGCCCCAGCATTTT. The encoded protein is CASNLDRDQPQHF.

Many counts were recorded for this clonotype. Here the CDR3 reads CASSSPDSNSPLHF. In DNA form, the CDR3 reads TGTGCCAGCAGTTCCCCCGATAGTAATTCACCCCTCCACTTT. This chain connects TRBV6-5 to TRBJ1-6, with unresolved D. V lost 4 bases and J lost 6, with 10 bases in between. Per the germline V gene, CDR1 is MNHEY and CDR2 is SVGAGI. The CDR3 covers 14 residues.

The V gene is TRBV4-2, the J gene TRBJ2-5; 7 positions agree with TRBD1. In germline, CDR1 is LGHNA, CDR2 YNFKEQ. Trimming at V came to 1 base and at J to 6 bases, leaving 8 bases not matched to a gene. This CDR3 has 15 residues. The CDR3 nucleotides are TGTGCCAGCAGCCAAGGAGGCAGGGGGTTAAAGACCCAGTACTTC. It is translated as CASSQGGRGLKTQYF.

The rearrangement uses TRBV4-2 and TRBJ2-1, with D perhaps TRBD1 or TRBD2 (5 bases each). The V end lost 0 bases, the J end lost 8 bases, and 14 bases lay between the germline ends. The germline CDR1 and CDR2 sequences are LGHNA and YNFKEQ. The CDR3 is 15 residues long. The CDR3 here is CASSQDGASIDEQFF. Written as DNA, the CDR3 is TGTGCCAGCAGCCAAGATGGGGCTAGCATCGATGAGCAGTTCTTC.

The chain couples TRBV2 to TRBJ1-5; a weak D match, TRBD1 (5 bases). Germline lookup yields CDR1 SNHLY and CDR2 FYNNEI. The CDR3 contains 14 residues. V was clipped by 2 bases and J by 4 bases, with 9 bases between them. CDR3: CASSENSGNQPQHF. The CDR3 DNA follows: TGTGCCAGCAGTGAAAACTCAGGGAATCAGCCCCAGCATTTT. Complete variable domain (other parts from reference TRBV2 and TRBJ1-5): EPEVTQTPSHQVTQMGQEVILRCVPISNHLYFYWYRQILGQKVEFLVSFYNNEISEKSEIFDDQFSVERPDGSNFTLKIRSTKLEDSAMYFCASSENSGNQPQHFGDGTRLSIL.

The rearrangement joins TRBV9 to TRBJ2-7; 7 positions agree with TRBD1. The CDR3 totals 14 residues. Germline V lookup: CDR1 SGDLS, CDR2 YYNGEE. V gave up 0 bases and J gave up 3 bases; unmatched junction bases: 3. The chain's CDR3 is CASSVGQGVYEQYF. In DNA, the CDR3 is TGTGCCAGCAGCGTAGGCCAGGGGGTCTACGAGCAGTACTTC.